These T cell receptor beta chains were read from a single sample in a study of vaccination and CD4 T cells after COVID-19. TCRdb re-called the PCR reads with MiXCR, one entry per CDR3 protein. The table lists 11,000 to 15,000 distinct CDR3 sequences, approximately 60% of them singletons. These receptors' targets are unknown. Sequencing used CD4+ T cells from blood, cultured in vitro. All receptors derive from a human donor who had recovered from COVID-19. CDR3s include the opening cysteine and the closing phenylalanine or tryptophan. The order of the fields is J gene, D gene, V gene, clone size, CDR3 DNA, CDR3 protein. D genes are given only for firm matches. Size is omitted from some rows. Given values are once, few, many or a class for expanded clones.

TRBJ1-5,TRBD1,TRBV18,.,TGTGCCAGCTCACCAACCGACAGGGTATGGCGCAATCAGCCCCAGCATTTT,CASSPTDRVWRNQPQHF
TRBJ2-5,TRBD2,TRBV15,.,TGTGCCACCAGCAGTGGTAGCGGGGCCTTCGATACCCAGTACTTC,CATSSGSGAFDTQYF
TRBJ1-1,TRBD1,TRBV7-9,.,TGTGCCAGCACCAGGACAGGCTCGAACACTGAAGCTTTCTTT,CASTRTGSNTEAFF
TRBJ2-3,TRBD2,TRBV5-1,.,TGCGCCAGCAGCCCGACTAGCGGATTCACAGATACGCAGTATTTT,CASSPTSGFTDTQYF
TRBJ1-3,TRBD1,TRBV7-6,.,TGTGCCAGCAGCTTAAGGCAGGGGGTTTCTGGAAACACCATATATTTT,CASSLRQGVSGNTIYF
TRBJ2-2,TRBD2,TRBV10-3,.,TGTGCCATCAGTGAGACTAGCGGTACCGGGGAGCTGTTTTTT,CAISETSGTGELFF
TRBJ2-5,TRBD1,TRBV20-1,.,TGCAGTGCTAGGACAGGGGATCAGAGGGAGACCCAGTACTTC,CSARTGDQRETQYF
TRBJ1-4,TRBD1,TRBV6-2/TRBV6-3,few,TGTGCCAGCAGTGCACCGGGACAGGGGGAGGAAAAACTGTTTTTT,CASSAPGQGEEKLFF
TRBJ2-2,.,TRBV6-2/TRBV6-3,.,TGTGCCAGCAGTTACTTCCCGACCGGGGCCCATGTCACCGGGGAGCTGTTTTTT,CASSYFPTGAHVTGELFF
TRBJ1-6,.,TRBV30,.,TGTGCCTGGAGTAGAGGGGGAGGGGGTGATTCACCCCTCCACTTT,CAWSRGGGGDSPLHF
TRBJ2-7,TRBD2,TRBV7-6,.,TGTGCCAGCAGCTTAGAAGAAACTAGCGGACCAGACGAGCAGTACTTC,CASSLEETSGPDEQYF
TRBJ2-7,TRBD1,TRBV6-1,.,TGTGCCAGCAGGCGGGGACAGGGCGGCGAGCAGTACTTC,CASRRGQGGEQYF
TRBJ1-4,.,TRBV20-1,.,TGCAGTGCTAGAGGGAGGAGGGGCGAAAAACTGTTTTTT,CSARGRRGEKLFF
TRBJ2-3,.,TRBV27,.,TGTGCCAGCAGTGCCCGGGACGGAAGCACAGATACGCAGTATTTT,CASSARDGSTDTQYF
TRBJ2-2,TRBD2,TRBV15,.,TGTGCCACCAGCAGTCTAGCGGGAGCTCGGACCGGGGAGCTGTTTTTT,CATSSLAGARTGELFF
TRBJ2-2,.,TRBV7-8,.,TGTGCCAGCAGCTTATCAGGGACGGGGGAGCTGTTTTTT,CASSLSGTGELFF
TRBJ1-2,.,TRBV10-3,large,TGTGCCATCAGCCCTGACATGGATGGCTACACCTTC,CAISPDMDGYTF
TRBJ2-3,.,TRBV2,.,TGTGCCAGTCTCGTTACAGATACGCAGTATTTT,CASLVTDTQYF
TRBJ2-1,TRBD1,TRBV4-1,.,TGCGCCAGCAGCCATGCAAGGACAGGGTATAGGGACAATGAGCAGTTCTTC,CASSHARTGYRDNEQFF
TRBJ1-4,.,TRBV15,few,TGTGCCACCAGCGGGGGACGCGGTAATGAAAAACTGTTTTTT,CATSGGRGNEKLFF
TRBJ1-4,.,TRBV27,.,TGTGCCAGCAGTTCACACAGCGCAACTAATGAAAAACTGTTTTTT,CASSSHSATNEKLFF
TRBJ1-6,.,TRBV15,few,TGTGCCACCAGCAGAGATCTCGGCGGTTCACCCCTCCACTTT,CATSRDLGGSPLHF
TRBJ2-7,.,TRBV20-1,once,TGCAGTGCTAGAGACGGGTACGAGCAGTACTTC,CSARDGYEQYF
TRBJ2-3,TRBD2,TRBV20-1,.,TGCAGTGCCCCTCGGACTAGCGGGACCACAGATACGCAGTATTTT,CSAPRTSGTTDTQYF
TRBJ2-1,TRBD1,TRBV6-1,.,TGTGCCAGCAGTGACGCCCCGGACGGGACAGGGTTCTTC,CASSDAPDGTGFF
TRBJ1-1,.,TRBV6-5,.,TGTGCCAGCAGCTACACCGATCCTAACACTGAAGCTTTCTTT,CASSYTDPNTEAFF
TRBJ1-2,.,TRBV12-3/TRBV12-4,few,TGTGCCAGCAGTAGCGGGGCAGCTAACTATGGCTACACCTTC,CASSSGAANYGYTF
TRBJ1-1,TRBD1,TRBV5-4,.,TGTGCCAGCACACCGACAGGGCGCACTGAAGCTTTCTTT,CASTPTGRTEAFF
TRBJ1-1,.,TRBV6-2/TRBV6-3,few,TGTGCCAGCAGTTACTCGTACCGGACGGCGAACACTGAAGCTTTCTTT,CASSYSYRTANTEAFF
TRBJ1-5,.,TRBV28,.,TGTGCCAGCAAAGAAGGGGTCATCAATCAGCCCCAGCATTTT,CASKEGVINQPQHF
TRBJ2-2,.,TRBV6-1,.,TGTGCCAGCAGTAGTTCTTCTTCGGCCGGGGAGCTGTTTTTT,CASSSSSSAGELFF
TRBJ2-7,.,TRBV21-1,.,TGTGCCAGCAGCAAAGCACAGGGATGGGTCGAGCAGTACTTC,CASSKAQGWVEQYF
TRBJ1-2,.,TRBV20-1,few,TGCAGTGCCAGGGTTACAGGGCAGGATGGCTACACCTTC,CSARVTGQDGYTF
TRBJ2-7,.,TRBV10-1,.,TGCGCCAGCTCTGGCTACGAGCAGTACTTC,CASSGYEQYF
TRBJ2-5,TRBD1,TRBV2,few,TGTGCCAGCAGTGGGGCAGGGGGCGAGACCCAGTACTTC,CASSGAGGETQYF
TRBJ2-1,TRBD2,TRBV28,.,TGTGCCGGCTCCTCGCCGGGACTAGAAAGTGGAAATGAGCAGTTCTTC,CAGSSPGLESGNEQFF
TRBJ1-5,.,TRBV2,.,TGTGCCAGCAACGAGCCCAAGGCAGGCAATCAGCCCCAGCATTTT,CASNEPKAGNQPQHF
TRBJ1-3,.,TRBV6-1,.,TGTGCCAGCACCCAAACGGGCAGCTCTGGAAACACCATATATTTT,CASTQTGSSGNTIYF
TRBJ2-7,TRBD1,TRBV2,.,TGTGCCAGCAGACAGGGGGAGTATACCGAGCAGTACTTC,CASRQGEYTEQYF
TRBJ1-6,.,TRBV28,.,TGTGCCAGCAGCCCTTGGACACATAATTCACCCCTCCACTTT,CASSPWTHNSPLHF
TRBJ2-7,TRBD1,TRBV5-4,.,TGTGCCAGCAGCTCTTTGACACAGGGGGCCCACGAGCAGTACTTC,CASSSLTQGAHEQYF
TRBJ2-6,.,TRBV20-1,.,TGCAGTGCCGGGTCTGGGGCCAACGTCCTGACTTTC,CSAGSGANVLTF
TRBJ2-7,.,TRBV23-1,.,TGCGCCAGCAATGGGACCAGGGACTACGAGCAGTACTTC,CASNGTRDYEQYF
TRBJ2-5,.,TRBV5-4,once,TGTGCCAGCAAACCAGGCCCCCCGAGCGAGACCCAGTACTTC,CASKPGPPSETQYF
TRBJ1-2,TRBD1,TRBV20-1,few,TGCAGTGCTAGGGATTCTACAGGGGGCGGCGGCTACACCTTC,CSARDSTGGGGYTF
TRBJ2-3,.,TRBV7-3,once,TGTGCCAGCAGCTTACGCGGTGGGACAGATACGCAGTATTTT,CASSLRGGTDTQYF
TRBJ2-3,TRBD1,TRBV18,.,TGTGCCAGCTCACCACGGGACAGGGATACGCAGTATTTT,CASSPRDRDTQYF
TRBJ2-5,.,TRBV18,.,TGTGCCAGCTCACCAGTAGCAGCCTTCCAAGAGACCCAGTACTTC,CASSPVAAFQETQYF
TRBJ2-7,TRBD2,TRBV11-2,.,TGTGCCAGCAGTTTGACTAGCGGGATGGCCTACGAGCAGTACTTC,CASSLTSGMAYEQYF
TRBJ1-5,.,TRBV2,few,TGTGCCAGCAGTGTCCGTGCTCGAAGCAATCAGCCCCAGCATTTT,CASSVRARSNQPQHF
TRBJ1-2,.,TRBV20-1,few,TGCAGTGCACCAAGCTTCAACTATGGCTACACCTTC,CSAPSFNYGYTF
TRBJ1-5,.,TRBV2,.,TGTGCCAGCAGTGAAGAGGTTCAGCCCCAGCATTTT,CASSEEVQPQHF
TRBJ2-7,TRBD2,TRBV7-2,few,TGTGCCAGCAGCTTAGCTGGCGGGAGCCCCTACGAGCAGTACTTC,CASSLAGGSPYEQYF